Below are 21 T cell receptor beta chains sequenced from a single sample in a study of cytomegalovirus exposure and HLA in healthy donors. Assay: immunoSEQ multiplex PCR; the TCRdb copy retains only in-frame clones and omits some. This table has 60,000 to 90,000 clones, around 94% appearing once. What was sequenced was PBMCs. The origin of the receptors is a woman aged 18-35 years in good health and CMV-seronegative.

The gene calls are TRBV6-6 and TRBJ1-4; D is undetermined. CDR3 length: 15 residues. The V gene lost 8 bases and the J gene lost 4 bases, with 17 bases spanning the gap. Germline V gene sequence: CDR1 MNHNY, CDR2 SVGAGI (reference sequence). In nucleotides, the CDR3 is TGTGCCAGCGCTAATCAACGAAAAATTAATGAAAAACTGTTTTTT. Its protein is CASANQRKINEKLFF.

The rearrangement links TRBV10-3 to TRBJ2-3, with TRBD2 matching over 12 bases. CDR1 is ENHRY and CDR2 is SYGVKD in the germline V gene. V dropped 3 bases and J dropped 5; count of bases not matched to a gene: 15. The CDR3 spans 19 residues. CDR3 protein: CAISESVASGGALLDTQYF. The CDR3 DNA follows: TGTGCCATCAGTGAATCCGTGGCTAGCGGGGGGGCTTTATTAGATACGCAGTATTTT.

Only one count was recorded for this clone. This chain joins TRBV4-1 and TRBJ1-4; the D gene is possibly TRBD1 (5 bases). Germline loops: CDR1 MGHRA, CDR2 YSYEKL. Deletions cut 1 base from V and 2 bases from J, with 11 bases between. The CDR3 consists of 16 residues. The DNA of the CDR3 is TGCGCCAGCAGCCAAGTTGGTCCAGGGACTAATGAAAAACTGTTTTTT. Translating gives CASSQVGPGTNEKLFF.

V gene TRBV6-6 combines with J gene TRBJ1-2; maybe TRBD1 (5 bases). Per the germline V gene, CDR1 is MNHNY and CDR2 is SVGAGI (reference sequence). The CDR3 runs 15 residues. V lost 1 base, J lost 2 bases, and 11 bases lay in between. The CDR3 protein is CASSYWGGINYGYTF. Written as DNA, the CDR3 is TGTGCCAGCAGTTACTGGGGGGGTATAAACTATGGCTACACCTTC.

The chain has TRBV7-6 and TRBJ2-3; D is unclear. Trimming removed 3 bases from V and 4 bases from J, with 17 bases in between. The CDR3 consists of 16 residues. Germline values: CDR1 SGHVS, CDR2 FNYEAQ. CDR3 sequence: CASSFSLTLNADTQYF. The CDR3 DNA reads TGTGCCAGCAGCTTTTCCCTGACACTGAACGCAGATACGCAGTATTTT.

This clone is a singleton in its sample. This rearrangement joins TRBV5-1 to TRBJ2-2; 10 bases map to TRBD2. The CDR3 sequence is 17 residues long. The germline gives CDR1 SGHRS, CDR2 YFSETQ. V gave up 4 bases and J gave up 7 bases; unmatched junction bases: 13. In nucleotides, the CDR3 is TGCGCCAGCAGCCTCCTAGCGGGGGCGTCACACGGCGGGGAGCTGTTTTTT. Translation gives CASSLLAGASHGGELFF.

Written as DNA, the CDR3 is TGTGCCAGCAGCTTTGAGAGTACTGGAAACACCATATATTTT. Translation: CASSFESTGNTIYF. J is TRBJ1-3 and V is TRBV5-8; D unresolved. The V gene lost 2 bases and the J gene lost 2 bases, with 8 bases spanning the gap. CDR3 length: 14 amino acids. The germline CDR1 and CDR2 sequences are SGHTS and YDEGEE. Variable domain in full (rest from reference TRBV5-8 and TRBJ1-3): EAGVTQSPTHLIKTRGQQATLRCSPISGHTSVYWYQQALGLGLQFLLWYDEGEERNRGNFPPRFSGRQFPNYSSELNVNALELEDSALYLCASSFESTGNTIYFGEGSWLTVV.

The chain is built from TRBV5-1 and TRBJ1-2; TRBD1 agrees at 7 bases. The CDR3 totals 16 residues. Germline values: CDR1 SGHRS, CDR2 YFSETQ. The ends lost 2 bases at V and 8 bases at J; junction bases unmatched: 15. In nucleotides, the CDR3 is TGCGCCAGCAGCTTCACCCCCTCTGGACAGGAGGAAGGCTACACCTTC. It is translated as CASSFTPSGQEEGYTF.

The gene calls are TRBV7-8 and TRBJ2-7, with 10 bases lining up with TRBD1. This CDR3 contains 14 residues. Germline V gene data show CDR1 as SGHVS and CDR2 as FQNEAQ. Trimming took 6 bases from V and 7 from J; bases not matched to a gene: 9. CDR3 DNA sequence: TGTGCCAGCAGACCCCGGGACAGGGGTTGGGAGCAGTACTTC. The encoded protein is CASRPRDRGWEQYF.

The chain recombines TRBV7-2 with TRBJ1-5; D gene ambiguous. Per germline, CDR1 SGHTA and CDR2 FQGNSA. V shed 7 bases and J shed 2 bases, with 9 bases lying between them. This CDR3 is built from 13 residues. The CDR3 nucleotides read TGTGCCAGCACCCTGCGGGGCAATCAGCCCCAGCATTTT. It yields the protein CASTLRGNQPQHF.

The CDR3 reads CASSLSGGGTDTQYF. In DNA, the CDR3 is TGTGCCAGCAGTTTATCCGGCGGAGGGACAGATACGCAGTATTTT. The chain carries TRBV27 and TRBJ2-3, with D perhaps TRBD2 (6 bases). V lost 0 bases to trimming and J lost 3 bases, with 10 bases between them. The CDR3 extends over 15 amino acids. Looked up from germline, CDR1 is MNHEY and CDR2 is SMNVEV (reference sequence).

The rearrangement uses TRBV6-1 and TRBJ2-3, with D possibly matching TRBD1 (6 bases). V was cut by 7 bases and J by 0 bases, with 14 bases left in between. The CDR3 spans 15 residues. Germline V gives CDR1 MNHNS, CDR2 SASEGT. The CDR3 sequence: CASISKGVSTDTQYF. The CDR3 coding sequence is TGTGCCAGCATATCCAAGGGGGTAAGCACAGATACGCAGTATTTT.

CDR3 DNA sequence: TGTGCCAGCATGCGGGGGGCGGAAAATGAAAAACTGTTTTTT. Its protein product is CASMRGAENEKLFF. The chain links TRBV6-1 to TRBJ1-4, with TRBD1 as a possible D gene (6 bases). V lost 7 bases and J lost 5, with 14 bases in between. CDR3 length equals 14 residues. Germline V lookup: CDR1 MNHNS, CDR2 SASEGT.

V is TRBV5-1 and J is TRBJ2-7; 10 bases match TRBD2. The V gene's germline CDR1 is SGHRS and CDR2 YFSETQ. V gave up 4 bases and J gave up 3 bases; unmatched junction bases: 7. CDR3 length equals 15 residues. CDR3 DNA sequence: TGCGCCAGCAGCCTCCAAAGCGGGGGGGTCTACGAGCAGTACTTC. It specifies CASSLQSGGVYEQYF. Full variable domain (rest looked up from reference TRBV5-1 and TRBJ2-7): KAGVTQTPRYLIKTRGQQVTLSCSPISGHRSVSWYQQTPGQGLQFLFEYFSETQRNKGNFPGRFSGRQFSNSRSEMNVSTLELGDSALYLCASSLQSGGVYEQYFGPGTRLTVT.

The chain uses TRBV19 and TRBJ2-1; 7 bases are a match to TRBD2. Germline V gives CDR1 LNHDA, CDR2 SQIVND (reference sequence). V shed 4 bases and J 0 bases; nucleotides not matched to a gene: 3. The CDR3 runs to 15 residues. The CDR3: CASSTSGRSYNEQFF. In nucleotides, the CDR3 is TGTGCCAGTAGTACTAGCGGTCGCTCCTACAATGAGCAGTTCTTC. Based on the CDR3 plus reference TRBV19 and TRBJ2-1, the full variable domain is DGGITQSPKYLFRKEGQNVTLSCEQNLNHDAMYWYRQDPGQGLRLIYYSQIVNDFQKGDIAEGYSVSREKKESFPLTVTSAQKNPTAFYLCASSTSGRSYNEQFFGPGTRLTVL.

V usage is TRBV9 and J usage is TRBJ2-5; 9 bases fit TRBD2. This CDR3 region has 15 residues. V lost 5 bases and J lost 3; bases outside the gene matches: 8. Per germline, CDR1 SGDLS and CDR2 YYNGEE. CDR3 DNA: TGTGCCAGCAGTCCGGGACTAGCTCTGAAAGAGACCCAGTACTTC. This gives the protein CASSPGLALKETQYF.

Details on this clone: One junction end does not reproduce the germline sequence, and a read error may be involved. The rearrangement joins TRBV2 to TRBJ1-4; D not resolved. Germline CDR1 reads SNHLY; CDR2 reads FYNNEI. CDR3 length: 16 amino acids. CDR3 region: CASSEGLRVINEKLFF. CDR3 nucleotide sequence: TGTGCCAGCAGCGAAGGCCTTCGCGTAATTAATGAAAAACTGTTTTTT.

The V gene is TRBV5-5, the J gene TRBJ2-7, with D possibly TRBD1 on 5 matching bases. Per germline, CDR1 SGHKS and CDR2 YYEKEE (reference sequence). The CDR3 covers 19 residues. With 0 bases removed from V and 2 bases from J, the gap between germline ends came to 24 bases. The CDR3 sequence: CASSLGGGARVSYAYEQYF. The DNA for the CDR3 is TGTGCCAGCAGCTTGGGTGGTGGGGCTCGGGTCTCCTACGCCTACGAGCAGTACTTC.

V gene TRBV9 combines with J gene TRBJ2-2; 7 nucleotides line up with TRBD1. The CDR3 covers 15 residues. Trimming took 5 bases from V and 6 from J; bases not matched to a gene: 10. CDR1 and CDR2 (germline): SGDLS, YYNGEE. CDR3 DNA: TGTGCCAGCAGGGTGACAGGGAGCGACGCCGGGGAGCTGTTTTTT. It translates to CASRVTGSDAGELFF.

The CDR3 DNA sequence: TGCGCCAGCAGCTTATCTCCCGGGACAGGGAATCTGCAAGCTAACTATGGCTACACCTTC. Its translation is CASSLSPGTGNLQANYGYTF. The chain is built from TRBV5-1 and TRBJ1-2; 9 bases map to TRBD1. This CDR3 has 20 residues. Germline lookup yields CDR1 SGHRS and CDR2 YFSETQ. J gave up 0 bases and V 2 bases, and 17 bases lay outside the gene matches.

The chain combines TRBV5-1 with TRBJ2-5; the match to TRBD1 covers 10 bases. This CDR3 region has 14 residues. The ends lost 7 bases at V and 7 bases at J; junction bases unmatched: 10. Germline values: CDR1 SGHRS, CDR2 YFSETQ. CDR3 residues: CASAGTGDIGTQYF. CDR3 in DNA: TGCGCCAGCGCAGGGACAGGGGATATTGGGACCCAGTACTTC. The whole variable domain, filled in from reference TRBV5-1 and TRBJ2-5, reads KAGVTQTPRYLIKTRGQQVTLSCSPISGHRSVSWYQQTPGQGLQFLFEYFSETQRNKGNFPGRFSGRQFSNSRSEMNVSTLELGDSALYLCASAGTGDIGTQYFGPGTRLLVL.